The 28 T cell receptor beta chains below come from one sample, sequenced in a study of T cells after yellow fever vaccination. TCRdb analysed the 5' RACE reads with MiXCR anew, one entry per CDR3 protein. Among approximately 550,000 distinct CDR3 sequences listed, about 19% were seen once. Sequencing used PBMCs, obtained 15 days after the yellow fever booster vaccination. These receptors all stem from a man aged 30 to 45 who received the YFV17D yellow fever vaccine.

This clonotype was seen a handful of times. The chain is built from TRBV29-1 and TRBJ2-5, with TRBD1 as a possible D gene (6 bases). From germline, CDR1 is SQVTM and CDR2 ANQGSEA. The CDR3 is made up of 13 amino acids. V was pared by 8 bases and J by 4 bases, with 17 bases between. CDR3 sequence (DNA): TGCAGCCTATCCTCCCAGGGGCGAGAGACCCAGTACTTC. It yields the protein CSLSSQGRETQYF.

This clonotype appeared a few times. This chain links TRBV15 with TRBJ2-7, with TRBD2 identical over 10 bases. Germline V gives CDR1 LNHNV, CDR2 YYDKDF (reference sequence). The CDR3 length is 16 residues. Trimming at V came to 4 bases and at J to 1 base, leaving 7 bases not matched to a gene. CDR3 sequence (DNA): TGTGCCACCAGCACCCGGACTAGCGGACGTTCCTACGAGCAGTACTTC. The encoded protein is CATSTRTSGRSYEQYF. Using reference TRBV15 and TRBJ2-7 for the parts outside the CDR3, the full variable domain is DAMVIQNPRYQVTQFGKPVTLSCSQTLNHNVMYWYQQKSSQAPKLLFHYYDKDFNNEADTPDNFQSRRPNTSFCFLDIRSPGLGDTAMYLCATSTRTSGRSYEQYFGPGTRLTVT.

The V and J genes are TRBV28 and TRBJ2-5; D perhaps matches TRBD1 (5 bases). CDR3 length: 16 residues. Germline values: CDR1 MDHEN, CDR2 SYDVKM. V shed 4 bases and J shed 1 base, with 16 bases lying between them. CDR3 amino acids: CASSSPPPDTQETQYF. In DNA form, the CDR3 reads TGTGCCAGCAGTTCCCCTCCCCCGGACACCCAAGAGACCCAGTACTTC.

This sequence joins TRBV19 and TRBJ1-1; maybe TRBD1 (5 bases). This CDR3 has 15 residues. Trimming took 6 bases from V and 5 from J, leaving 19 bases between them. The germline V gene has CDR1 LNHDA and CDR2 SQIVND (reference sequence). The CDR3 loop is CASSSTRDLKTEAFF. The CDR3 DNA is TGTGCCAGTAGCTCCACGAGGGACCTTAAAACTGAAGCTTTCTTT.

The genes are TRBV5-1 and TRBJ2-3; D may be TRBD1 (5 bases). V lost 0 bases and J 1 base, leaving 9 bases between the germline ends. The CDR3 is 15 amino acids. Germline values: CDR1 SGHRS, CDR2 YFSETQ. CDR3 loop: CASSLEGYGTDTQYF. CDR3 bases: TGCGCCAGCAGCTTGGAGGGGTACGGCACAGATACGCAGTATTTT.

This clonotype has a handful of counts. The rearrangement joins TRBV15 to TRBJ1-1; the D is unclear. The CDR3 totals 14 residues. Trimming stripped 1 base from V and 3 bases from J, with 9 bases between. Germline CDR1 LNHNV, CDR2 YYDKDF (reference sequence). This chain's CDR3 is CATSRAPGDTEAFF. CDR3 sequence (DNA): TGTGCCACCAGCAGAGCCCCAGGTGACACTGAAGCTTTCTTT.

This clonotype was counted a few times. This chain joins TRBV6-5 and TRBJ1-1, with TRBD1 matching over 7 bases. Germline CDR1 and CDR2: MNHEY and SVGAGI. This CDR3 comprises 14 residues. V gave up 4 bases and J gave up 5 bases; unmatched junction bases: 7. CDR3 sequence: CASSSTGYGTEAFF. The CDR3 DNA sequence: TGTGCCAGCAGTTCGACAGGGTACGGGACTGAAGCTTTCTTT.

This clonotype appeared a few times. This chain uses TRBV6-5 with TRBJ2-3; 8 nucleotides match TRBD2. This CDR3 region has 17 residues. Germline-derived CDR1 and CDR2 are MNHEY and SVGAGI. Trimming cost V 0 bases and J 0 bases; bases outside gene matches: 5. CDR3 region: CASSYSGGGRSTDTQYF. The CDR3 nucleotides are TGTGCCAGCAGTTACTCAGGCGGGGGGCGAAGCACAGATACGCAGTATTTT.

The chain uses TRBV20-1 and TRBJ2-7; D might be TRBD1 (6 bases). CDR1 is DFQATT, CDR2 SNEGSKA, per germline (reference sequence). Trimming cost V 2 bases and J 0 bases, with 17 bases left between them. This CDR3 spans 16 amino acids. DNA of the CDR3: TGCAGTGCTAGACTACCGGGACAAACCTACTCCTACGAGCAGTACTTC. Residues: CSARLPGQTYSYEQYF.

The chain has TRBV6-1 and TRBJ2-7, with TRBD2 matching 7 bases. The length of the CDR3 is 15 residues. Germline CDR1 is MNHNS and CDR2 is SASEGT. Trimming removed 5 bases from V and 4 bases from J; junction bases left unmatched: 11. In DNA, the CDR3 is TGTGCCAGCAGTCCCGCCCGGGGGGTAACGTACGAGCAGTACTTC. It is translated as CASSPARGVTYEQYF.

This clonotype has a handful of counts. The chain employs TRBV10-3 and TRBJ2-2; D remains ambiguous. Per the germline V gene, CDR1 is ENHRY and CDR2 is SYGVKD. The CDR3 contains 13 residues. With 8 bases removed from V and 0 bases from J, the gap between germline ends came to 7 bases. As DNA, the CDR3 is TGTGCCATCGGGCAGCCGAACACCGGGGAGCTGTTTTTT. This translates into CAIGQPNTGELFF.

A few counts support this clonotype. The chain recombines TRBV28 with TRBJ2-1, with 8 bases fitting TRBD2. J lost 7 bases, V lost 4 bases, and 12 bases had no gene match. CDR3 size: 16 residues. The germline CDR1 and CDR2 sequences are MDHEN and SYDVKM. Here the CDR3 DNA reads TGTGCCAGCAGTTCGCCCTCGGGACTAGTGTATAATGAGCAGTTCTTC. Its translation: CASSSPSGLVYNEQFF.

This clonotype was seen more than once but under ten times. CDR3 sequence reads: CASSQDRVVGDEQYF. The CDR3 DNA reads TGTGCCAGTAGTCAAGACAGGGTGGTTGGAGACGAGCAGTACTTC. The chain employs TRBV19 and TRBJ2-7, with TRBD1 identical over 7 bases. The CDR3 length is 15 residues. CDR1 is LNHDA, CDR2 SQIVND, per germline (reference sequence). The V segment lost 5 bases and the J segment 5 bases; nucleotides outside the gene matches: 12. Complete variable domain (other parts from reference TRBV19 and TRBJ2-7): DGGITQSPKYLFRKEGQNVTLSCEQNLNHDAMYWYRQDPGQGLRLIYYSQIVNDFQKGDIAEGYSVSREKKESFPLTVTSAQKNPTAFYLCASSQDRVVGDEQYFGPGTRLTVT.

This chain uses TRBV20-1 with TRBJ2-7, with D hard to call. Germline values: CDR1 DFQATT, CDR2 SNEGSKA (reference sequence). V gave up 3 bases and J gave up 6 bases, with 12 bases separating them. The CDR3 consists of 12 residues. Here the CDR3 reads CSASRVSSEQYF. DNA of the CDR3: TGCAGTGCTAGTCGTGTAAGTTCCGAGCAGTACTTC.

This clonotype has a single count. This clone may be a read error of a much larger clone one base away. This rearrangement joins TRBV5-5 to TRBJ2-1, with D unclear. The ends were cut back, 1 base at V and 8 bases at J, with 4 bases in the middle. The CDR3 is 11 amino acids. Germline CDR1 is SGHKS and CDR2 is YYEKEE (reference sequence). The CDR3 sequence: CASSLKYEQFF. The CDR3 coding sequence is TGTGCCAGCAGCTTGAAGTATGAGCAGTTCTTC.

This chain connects TRBV6-1 to TRBJ2-7; perhaps D is TRBD1 or TRBD2 (5 bases each). The CDR3 length is 15 residues. Per germline, CDR1 MNHNS and CDR2 SASEGT. V shed 6 bases and J shed 0 bases, with 15 bases lying between them. The CDR3 region is CASREPGRSSYEQYF. CDR3 DNA: TGTGCCAGCAGGGAGCCGGGACGGAGCTCCTACGAGCAGTACTTC.

The chain recombines TRBV28 with TRBJ2-3, with 7 bases matching TRBD1. Germline trimming cut 9 bases from V and 2 bases from J; bases unmatched to any gene: 8. CDR3 length equals 14 residues. Germline lookup yields CDR1 MDHEN and CDR2 SYDVKM. CDR3 DNA: TGTGCCAGTAGAACAGGGGCACCCACAGATACGCAGTATTTT. Encoded protein: CASRTGAPTDTQYF. Based on the CDR3 plus reference TRBV28 and TRBJ2-3, the full variable domain is DVKVTQSSRYLVKRTGEKVFLECVQDMDHENMFWYRQDPGLGLRLIYFSYDVKMKEKGDIPEGYSVSREKKERFSLILESASTNQTSMYLCASRTGAPTDTQYFGPGTRLTVL.

The table lists this clonotype with many counts. J is TRBJ2-7 and V is TRBV20-1, with 11 bases lining up with TRBD2. With V trimmed by 1 base and J by 2 bases, 4 bases remained unmatched. The CDR3 is made up of 15 amino acids. Germline V CDR1 and CDR2: DFQATT, SNEGSKA (reference sequence). CDR3 DNA: TGCAGTGCTAGAGCCATGACTAGCGGGACCTACGAGCAGTACTTC. Translated, it gives CSARAMTSGTYEQYF.

This clonotype was picked up a small number of times. The chain links TRBV12-3 or TRBV12-4 to TRBJ2-5; 7 bases agree with TRBD1. V lost 3 bases to trimming and J lost 1 base; unmatched junction nucleotides: 8. The CDR3 extends over 16 amino acids. For the CDR3, the DNA is TGTGCCAGCAGTTTGGGGCTCGGGACAGTCCAAGAGACCCAGTACTTC. It encodes CASSLGLGTVQETQYF.

The V and J genes are TRBV5-1 and TRBJ2-1, with D perhaps TRBD2 (7 bases). The CDR3 has 15 residues. V gave up 0 bases and J gave up 6 bases, with 13 bases separating them. The germline CDR1 and CDR2 sequences are SGHRS and YFSETQ. In DNA, the CDR3 is TGCGCCAGCAGCTTGGCCGGGGGGCTAGGCAATGAGCAGTTCTTC. This encodes CASSLAGGLGNEQFF.

This clonotype was seen more than once but under ten times. The chain joins TRBV2 to TRBJ2-4, with D possibly matching TRBD1 (6 bases). This CDR3 contains 16 residues. Germline CDR1 and CDR2: SNHLY and FYNNEI. V was cut by 5 bases and J by 2 bases, with 16 bases left in between. Here the CDR3 reads CASSFRSGDPKNIQYF. For the CDR3, the DNA is TGTGCCAGCAGTTTCAGGTCAGGGGACCCCAAAAACATTCAGTACTTC.

This clonotype was observed a handful of times. V usage is TRBV7-9 and J usage is TRBJ2-1, with a weak D call TRBD2 (7 bases). This CDR3 has 16 residues. V lost 7 bases and J lost 4, with 20 bases in between. Germline V lookup: CDR1 SEHNR, CDR2 FQNEAQ (reference sequence). This CDR3 is CASNFEGGREYNEQFF. CDR3 in DNA: TGTGCCAGCAATTTCGAGGGGGGGAGGGAATACAATGAGCAGTTCTTC.

J is TRBJ2-5 and V is TRBV7-2; TRBD1 matches at 7 bases. The V and J ends lost 6 bases and 3 bases, in that order; junction bases with no gene match: 7. CDR1 is SGHTA, CDR2 FQGNSA, per germline. CDR3 length: 14 amino acids. The CDR3 DNA reads TGTGCCAGCAGGCCCAACAGGGGTAAAGAGACCCAGTACTTC. It codes for CASRPNRGKETQYF.

The chain links TRBV20-1 to TRBJ2-5, with 13 bases aligning to TRBD2. Germline values: CDR1 DFQATT, CDR2 SNEGSKA (reference sequence). The CDR3 is made up of 17 amino acids. J lost 5 bases, V lost 3 bases, and 12 bases had no gene match. In DNA, the CDR3 is TGCAGTGCTAGGATCGACGGGACTAGCGGGATGGAGGAGACCCAGTACTTC. This gives the protein CSARIDGTSGMEETQYF.

This clonotype has just a few counts. A read error may produce the germline difference seen at one junction end. CDR3 coding DNA: TGCAGTGCCAGAGGACAGGGCGGAGTCTACGAGCAGTACTTC. Translated, it gives CSARGQGGVYEQYF. The rearrangement joins TRBV20-1 to TRBJ2-7; 8 bases agree with TRBD1. The CDR3 spans 14 residues. CDR1 and CDR2 from the germline V gene are DFQATT and SNEGSKA (reference sequence).

The chain is built from TRBV5-6 and TRBJ1-5; D might be TRBD1 (5 bases). This CDR3 comprises 15 residues. Per the germline V gene, CDR1 is SGHDT and CDR2 is YYEEEE. Trimming removed 4 bases at V and 0 bases at J, with 11 bases between. CDR3 residues: CASSPRGTSNQPQHF. The CDR3 DNA reads as TGTGCCAGCAGCCCCCGGGGGACTAGCAATCAGCCCCAGCATTTT. Based on the CDR3 plus reference TRBV5-6 and TRBJ1-5, the full variable domain is DAGVTQSPTHLIKTRGQQVTLRCSPKSGHDTVSWYQQALGQGPQFIFQYYEEEERQRGNFPDRFSGHQFPNYSSELNVNALLLGDSALYLCASSPRGTSNQPQHFGDGTRLSIL.

This clonotype was seen more than once but under ten times. This sequence joins TRBV7-3 and TRBJ2-3, with D maybe TRBD2 (6 bases). In germline, CDR1 is SGHTA, CDR2 FQGTGA. The CDR3 covers 19 residues. Trimming took 1 base from V and 6 from J, leaving 26 bases between them. The CDR3 DNA reads as TGTGCCAGCAGCTTAAGCCCCCTCACCTTCGGGAGTAATGCGGATACGCAGTATTTT. It is translated as CASSLSPLTFGSNADTQYF. The full variable domain, rest sourced from reference TRBV7-3 and TRBJ2-3, is GAGVSQTPSNKVTEKGKYVELRCDPISGHTALYWYRQSLGQGPEFLIYFQGTGAADDSGLPNDRFFAVRPEGSVSTLKIQRTERGDSAVYLCASSLSPLTFGSNADTQYFGPGTRLTVL.

The chain links TRBV7-6 to TRBJ2-7, with D perhaps assigned TRBD1 or TRBD2 (7 bases each). Trimming stripped 2 bases from V and 2 bases from J, with 22 bases between. The CDR3 totals 18 residues. Germline V gene data show CDR1 as SGHVS and CDR2 as FNYEAQ. DNA for the CDR3: TGTGCCAGCAGCTTATTTTTGCGGGGGACAGCTAAAACCTACGAGCAGTACTTC. It codes for CASSLFLRGTAKTYEQYF.